This section outlines one T cell receptor (beta chain) sequence together with its context. This sample was taken from a study of control samples from healthy donors and cancer patients. Sequenced by immunoSEQ multiplex PCR; TCRdb stores in-frame clones only, minus some. The profile covers about 190,000 clones, with about 91% appearing a single time and 1.5% to 2% taken by the ten largest. V shed 2 bases, J shed 4 bases, and the junction held 7 bases outside the gene matches. The germline CDR1 and CDR2 sequences are MNHNS and SASEGT. The CDR3 consists of 15 residues. Sequenced sample: blood. The V call is TRBV6-1, the J call TRBJ1-1, with TRBD1 matching over 7 bases. The source of this sequence is a man aged 25 to 45 in good health. The CDR3 DNA follows: TGTGCCAGCAGTGAAAAACAGGGGATTGGCACTGAAGCTTTCTTT. The encoded protein is CASSEKQGIGTEAFF.